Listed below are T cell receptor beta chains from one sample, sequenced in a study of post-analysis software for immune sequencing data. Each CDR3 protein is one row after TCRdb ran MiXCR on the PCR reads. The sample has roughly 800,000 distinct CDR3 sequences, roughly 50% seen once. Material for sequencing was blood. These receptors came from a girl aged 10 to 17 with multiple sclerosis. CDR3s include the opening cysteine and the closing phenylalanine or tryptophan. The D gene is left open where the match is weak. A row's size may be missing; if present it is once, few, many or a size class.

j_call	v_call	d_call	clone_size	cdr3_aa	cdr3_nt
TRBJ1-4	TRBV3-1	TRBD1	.	CASSRRTGGRTTNEKLFF	TGTGCCAGCAGCCGCAGGACAGGGGGCCGGACAACTAATGAAAAACTGTTTTTT
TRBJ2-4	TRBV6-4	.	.	CAVRGSRVDKNIQYF	TGTGCCGTAAGGGGATCGAGGGTTGACAAAAACATTCAGTACTTC
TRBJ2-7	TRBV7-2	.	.	CASSLVGHEQYF	TGTGCCAGCAGCTTAGTGGGGCACGAGCAGTACTTC
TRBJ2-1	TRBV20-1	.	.	CSASARKLSGHEQFF	TGCAGTGCTAGTGCGCGGAAGCTATCCGGCCATGAGCAGTTCTTC
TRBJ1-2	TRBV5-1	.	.	CASSLAVGRDGYTF	TGCGCCAGCAGCTTGGCCGTGGGGCGAGATGGCTACACCTTC
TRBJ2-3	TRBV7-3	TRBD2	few	CASSGASGRLDTQYF	TGTGCCAGCAGCGGGGCTAGCGGGAGGTTAGATACGCAGTATTTT
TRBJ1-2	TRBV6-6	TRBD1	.	CASTSGQTFNYGYTF	TGTGCCAGCACGTCGGGACAGACATTTAACTATGGCTACACCTTC
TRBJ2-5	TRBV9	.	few	CASSPATWETQYF	TGTGCCAGCAGCCCCGCTACGTGGGAGACCCAGTACTTC
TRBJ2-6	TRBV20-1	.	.	CSARDPTGLDSLGANVLTF	TGCAGTGCTAGAGATCCCACGGGGCTCGACTCCCTTGGGGCCAACGTCCTGACTTTC
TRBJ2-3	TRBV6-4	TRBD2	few	CASSRLAGAPDTQYF	TGTGCCAGCAGCCGACTAGCGGGGGCGCCAGATACGCAGTATTTT
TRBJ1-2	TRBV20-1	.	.	CSARVGGVDYGYTF	TGCAGTGCTAGAGTTGGAGGGGTAGACTATGGCTACACCTTC
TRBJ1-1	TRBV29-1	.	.	CSVKGRMNTEAFF	TGCAGCGTTAAAGGACGGATGAACACTGAAGCTTTCTTT
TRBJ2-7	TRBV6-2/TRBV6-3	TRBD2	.	CASSYSLAGVNEQYF	TGTGCCAGCAGTTACTCTCTAGCGGGAGTCAATGAGCAGTACTTC
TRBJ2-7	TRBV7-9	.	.	CASSLDRTGMHEQYF	TGTGCCAGCAGCTTAGATCGAACAGGGATGCACGAGCAGTACTTC
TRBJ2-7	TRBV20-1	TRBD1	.	CSALPRDSRSPGSYEQYF	TGCAGTGCCCTACCCCGGGACAGTCGGAGTCCGGGCTCCTACGAGCAGTACTTC
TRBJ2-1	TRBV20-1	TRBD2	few	CSARFASGTAYNEQFF	TGCAGTGCTAGGTTCGCTAGCGGGACCGCCTACAATGAGCAGTTCTTC
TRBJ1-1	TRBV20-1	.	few	CSASYTNTEAFF	TGCAGTGCTTCCTACACGAACACTGAAGCTTTCTTT
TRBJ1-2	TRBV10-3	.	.	CATNGEQQEGYTF	TGTGCCACCAATGGGGAGCAGCAGGAGGGCTACACCTTC
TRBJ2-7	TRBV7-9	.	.	CASSLYGTKFPYEQYF	TGTGCCAGCAGCTTGTACGGAACCAAATTCCCCTACGAGCAGTACTTC
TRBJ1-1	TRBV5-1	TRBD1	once	CASSTWTGNTEAFF	TGCGCCAGCAGCACGTGGACAGGGAACACTGAAGCTTTCTTT
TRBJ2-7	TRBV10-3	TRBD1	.	CAISVTGQESEQYF	TGTGCCATCAGTGTGACGGGACAGGAAAGCGAGCAGTACTTC
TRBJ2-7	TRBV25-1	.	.	CASSERTASLTYEQYF	TGTGCCAGCAGTGAACGGACGGCCTCCTTAACCTACGAGCAGTACTTC
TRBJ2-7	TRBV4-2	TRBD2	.	CASSQDGLAASRRSYEQYF	TGTGCCAGCAGCCAAGATGGCCTAGCGGCATCGAGGAGGAGTTACGAGCAGTACTTC
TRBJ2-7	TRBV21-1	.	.	CASSKEWTHRYEQYF	TGTGCCAGCAGCAAAGAGTGGACCCATCGCTACGAGCAGTACTTC
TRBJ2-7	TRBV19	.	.	CASSMDGGRDEQYF	TGTGCCAGTAGTATGGACGGGGGGCGAGACGAGCAGTACTTC
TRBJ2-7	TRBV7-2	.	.	CASSPEVATSTRQYF	TGTGCCAGCAGTCCAGAGGTCGCTACCTCTACACGGCAGTACTTC
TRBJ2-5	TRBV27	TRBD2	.	CASSSTGTSVTQYF	TGTGCCAGCAGTTCAACCGGGACTAGTGTGACCCAGTACTTC
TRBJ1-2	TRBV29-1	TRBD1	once	CSATGVANYGYTF	TGCAGCGCCACAGGGGTAGCCAACTATGGCTACACCTTC
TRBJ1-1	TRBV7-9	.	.	CASTSREEAFF	TGTGCCAGCACCTCTAGGGAGGAGGCTTTCTTT
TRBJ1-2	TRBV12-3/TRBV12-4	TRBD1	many	CASSRRQGKDGYTF	TGTGCCAGCAGTCGCCGACAGGGGAAGGATGGCTACACCTTC
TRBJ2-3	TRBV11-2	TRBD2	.	CASSSRTSGGHTDTQYF	TGTGCCAGCAGCTCCCGGACTAGCGGGGGCCACACAGATACGCAGTATTTT
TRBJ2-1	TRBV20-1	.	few	CSAYIPPETRYNEQFF	TGCAGTGCTTATATCCCCCCCGAGACTAGATACAATGAGCAGTTCTTC
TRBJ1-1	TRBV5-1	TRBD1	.	CASSRGGTDTEAFF	TGCGCCAGCAGCCGCGGGGGGACAGACACTGAAGCTTTCTTT
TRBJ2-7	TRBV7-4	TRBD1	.	CASSGAYRGTAYEQYF	TGTGCCAGCAGCGGAGCTTACAGGGGAACCGCCTACGAGCAGTACTTC
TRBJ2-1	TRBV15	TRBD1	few	CATSPGQGSYNEQFF	TGTGCCACCAGTCCGGGACAGGGCTCCTACAATGAGCAGTTCTTC
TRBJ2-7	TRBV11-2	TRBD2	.	CASSLLAGASFSYEQYF	TGTGCCAGCAGCCTACTAGCGGGGGCATCGTTCTCCTACGAGCAGTACTTC
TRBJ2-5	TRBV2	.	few	CASSGNQETQYF	TGTGCCAGCAGTGGGAACCAAGAGACCCAGTACTTC
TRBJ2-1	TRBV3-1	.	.	CASSQDARVEQFF	TGTGCCAGCAGCCAAGACGCCAGGGTTGAGCAGTTCTTC
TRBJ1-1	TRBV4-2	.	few	CASSQEIVNTEAFF	TGTGCCAGCAGCCAAGAAATAGTGAACACTGAAGCTTTCTTT
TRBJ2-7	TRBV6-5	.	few	CASSYDGNSYEQYF	TGTGCCAGCAGTTACGACGGAAACTCCTACGAGCAGTACTTC
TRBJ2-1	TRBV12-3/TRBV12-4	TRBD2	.	CASRAGAPYNEQFF	TGTGCCAGCAGAGCGGGAGCCCCCTACAATGAGCAGTTCTTC
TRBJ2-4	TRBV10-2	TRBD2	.	CASSLLGGENIQYF	TGCGCCAGCAGTCTCCTGGGAGGGGAAAACATTCAGTACTTC
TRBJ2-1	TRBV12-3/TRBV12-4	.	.	CASSPRADEQFF	TGTGCCAGCAGTCCTAGGGCGGATGAGCAGTTCTTC
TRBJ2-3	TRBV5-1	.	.	CASSLALGSTDTQYF	TGCGCCAGCAGCTTGGCTCTGGGATCCACAGATACGCAGTATTTT
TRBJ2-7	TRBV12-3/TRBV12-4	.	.	CASSLEGANYEQYF	TGTGCCAGCAGTTTGGAAGGGGCAAACTACGAGCAGTACTTC
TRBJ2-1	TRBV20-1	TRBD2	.	CSARGRTSGRLEIYNEQFF	TGCAGTGCTAGGGGAAGGACTAGCGGGAGGCTCGAAATCTACAATGAGCAGTTCTTC
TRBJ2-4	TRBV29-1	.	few	CSVEDRKNIQYF	TGCAGCGTTGAAGACAGGAAAAACATTCAGTACTTC
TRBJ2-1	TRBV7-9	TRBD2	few	CASSTGTTYNEQFF	TGTGCCAGCAGCACCGGGACTACCTACAATGAGCAGTTCTTC